This T cell receptor beta chain was captured by sequencing in a study of T cell responses to AZD1222 COVID-19 vaccine. Study-wide points: Spike-specific TCR repertoires showed rising breadth and depth after two AZD1222 doses. Repertoire sampling happened only post peak T cell response. Reportedly, nearly half the spike-specific TCRs target unmutated variant regions. Across spike, vaccine-associated CD4 TCRs were found, dominant at 160-218 and 743-854.

The method was immunoSEQ multiplex PCR; TCRdb's version includes in-frame clones alone and lacks a portion of them. The sample records about 190,000 clones, more than 75% being singletons. About this clone: Its target is not known.

V dropped 6 bases and J dropped 4; count of bases not matched to a gene: 5. Germline lookup yields CDR1 SQVTM and CDR2 ANQGSEA. The CDR3 sequence is 12 residues long. The TCR originated in an adult in good health. Sequencing used peripheral blood, obtained on day 0 of MenACWY control vaccination. This sequence joins TRBV29-1 and TRBJ1-1, with 7 bases identical to TRBD1. The CDR3 spells CSVTGLGTEAFF. CDR3 coding DNA: TGCAGCGTGACAGGGCTGGGCACTGAAGCTTTCTTT.